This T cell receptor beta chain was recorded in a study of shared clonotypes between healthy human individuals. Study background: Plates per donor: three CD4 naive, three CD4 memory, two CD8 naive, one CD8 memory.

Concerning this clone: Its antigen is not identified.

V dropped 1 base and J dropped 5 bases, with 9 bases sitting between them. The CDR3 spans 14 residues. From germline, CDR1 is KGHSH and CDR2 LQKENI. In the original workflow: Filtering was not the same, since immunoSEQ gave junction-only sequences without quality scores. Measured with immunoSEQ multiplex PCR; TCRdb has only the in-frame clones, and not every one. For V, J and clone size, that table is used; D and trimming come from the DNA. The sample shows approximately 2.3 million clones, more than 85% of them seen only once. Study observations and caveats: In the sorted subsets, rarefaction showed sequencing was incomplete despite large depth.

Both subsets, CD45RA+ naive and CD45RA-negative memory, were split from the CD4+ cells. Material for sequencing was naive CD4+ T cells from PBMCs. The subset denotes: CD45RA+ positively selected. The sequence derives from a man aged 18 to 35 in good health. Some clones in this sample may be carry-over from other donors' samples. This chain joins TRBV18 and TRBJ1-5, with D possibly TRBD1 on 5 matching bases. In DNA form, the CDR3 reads TGTGCCAGCTCACCACTGACAGTTGATCAGCCCCAGCATTTT. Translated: CASSPLTVDQPQHF.